This TCR beta chain was found in a study of T-cell reconstitution after alpha-beta-depleted transplantation in children. Unique molecular identifiers tagged the TCRbeta library. TCRdb itself ran the PCR reads through MiXCR, one entry per CDR3 protein. The sample yields just under 350,000 distinct CDR3 sequences, about 16% seen once. The germline V gene encodes CDR1 SNHLY and CDR2 FYNNEI. There are 17 residues in the CDR3. The V and J ends lost 7 bases and 2 bases, in that order; junction bases with no gene match: 12. Sample: PBMCs, mostly from graft donor cells, taken 360 days after TCRalphabeta/CD19-depleted stem cell transplant. V and J are TRBV2 and TRBJ2-7; 12 bases align to TRBD2. This sequence originates from a male patient between 2 and 10 years old who had a stem cell transplant for acute lymphoblastic leukemia, so the T cells may come from the graft donor. CDR3: CASTTRTSGAGPYEQYF. The CDR3 DNA is TGTGCCAGCACGACAAGGACTAGCGGGGCGGGCCCCTACGAGCAGTACTTC.